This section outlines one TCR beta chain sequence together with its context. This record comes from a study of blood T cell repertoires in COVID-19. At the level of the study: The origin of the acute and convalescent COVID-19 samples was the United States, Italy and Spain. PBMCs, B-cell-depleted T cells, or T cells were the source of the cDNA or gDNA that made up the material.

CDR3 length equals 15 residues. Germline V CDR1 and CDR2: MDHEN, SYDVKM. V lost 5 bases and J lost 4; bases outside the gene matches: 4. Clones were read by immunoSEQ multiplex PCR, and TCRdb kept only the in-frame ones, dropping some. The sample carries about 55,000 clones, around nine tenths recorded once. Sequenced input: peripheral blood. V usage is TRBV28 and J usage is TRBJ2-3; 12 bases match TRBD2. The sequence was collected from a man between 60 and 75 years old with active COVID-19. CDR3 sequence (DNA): TGTGCCAGCAGTCTAGCGGGAGGGCCCTCAGATACGCAGTATTTT. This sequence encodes CASSLAGGPSDTQYF. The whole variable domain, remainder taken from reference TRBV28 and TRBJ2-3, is DVKVTQSSRYLVKRTGEKVFLECVQDMDHENMFWYRQDPGLGLRLIYFSYDVKMKEKGDIPEGYSVSREKKERFSLILESASTNQTSMYLCASSLAGGPSDTQYFGPGTRLTVL.